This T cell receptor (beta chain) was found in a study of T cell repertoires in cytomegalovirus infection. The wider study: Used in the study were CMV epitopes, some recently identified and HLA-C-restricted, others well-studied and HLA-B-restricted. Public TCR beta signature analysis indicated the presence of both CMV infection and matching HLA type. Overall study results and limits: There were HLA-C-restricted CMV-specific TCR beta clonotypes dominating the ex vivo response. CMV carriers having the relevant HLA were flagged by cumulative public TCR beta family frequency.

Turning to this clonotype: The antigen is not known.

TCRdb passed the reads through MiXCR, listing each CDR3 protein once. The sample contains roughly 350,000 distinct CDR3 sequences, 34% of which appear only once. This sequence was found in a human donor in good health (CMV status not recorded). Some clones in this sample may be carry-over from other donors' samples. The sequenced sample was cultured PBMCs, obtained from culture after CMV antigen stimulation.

CDR3 coding DNA: TGTGCTAGTGGTTTGGAAGTCAATGAGCAGTTCTTC. The encoded protein is CASGLEVNEQFF. The chain recombines TRBV12-5 with TRBJ2-1; no firm D call. V was clipped by 1 base and J by 6 bases, with 4 bases between them. The CDR3 is 12 residues long. The V gene's germline CDR1 is LGHNT and CDR2 FRNRAP.